This T cell receptor (beta chain) emerged from a study of a mutant IDH1 vaccine in newly diagnosed glioma. Study information: Therapy received beforehand was radiotherapy, temozolomide, or both, with most patients given both.

Stated time point: baseline, week 1 (first vaccination visit). The treatment denotes: pre-vaccination baseline after standard-of-care therapy. Clones were sequenced by immunoSEQ multiplex PCR, and TCRdb holds only the in-frame ones, with some missing. The sample carries fewer than 100,000 clones, roughly 90% recorded once. V lost 7 bases and J lost 3, with 9 bases in between. Germline V gives CDR1 SGHRS, CDR2 YFSETQ. The CDR3 runs 12 residues. This clonotype was obtained from a woman in her 50s with glioma. The V call is TRBV5-1, the J call TRBJ2-3; TRBD2 might be the D (5 bases). This specimen was PBMCs, taken from a glioma patient treated with radiotherapy, temozolomide or both. DNA of the CDR3: TGCGCCAGCCGGGAAGATACAGATACGCAGTATTTT. It specifies CASREDTDTQYF.